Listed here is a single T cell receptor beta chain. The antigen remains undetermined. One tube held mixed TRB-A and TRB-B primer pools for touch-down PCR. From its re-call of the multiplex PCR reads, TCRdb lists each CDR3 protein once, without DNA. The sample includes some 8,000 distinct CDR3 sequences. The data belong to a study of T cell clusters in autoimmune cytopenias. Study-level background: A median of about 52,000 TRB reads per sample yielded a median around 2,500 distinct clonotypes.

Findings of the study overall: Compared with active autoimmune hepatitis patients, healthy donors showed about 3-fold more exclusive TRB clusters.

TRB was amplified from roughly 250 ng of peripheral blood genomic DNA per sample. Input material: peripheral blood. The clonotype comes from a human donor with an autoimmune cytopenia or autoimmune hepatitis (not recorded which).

CDR3 sequence reads: CASSTGTGDGYTF. The chain couples TRBV7-9 to TRBJ1-2; TCRdb gives TRBD1 as the D gene, but with no DNA this cannot be confirmed. Germline V gene lookup returns CDR1 SEHNR and CDR2 FQNEAQ (reference sequence). The CDR3 has 13 amino acids. The variable domain in full, completed from reference TRBV7-9 and TRBJ1-2, reads DTGVSQNPRHKITKRGQNVTFRCDPISEHNRLYWYRQTLGQGPEFLTYFQNEAQLEKSRLLSDRFSAERPKGSFSTLEIQRTEQGDSAMYLCASSTGTGDGYTFGSGTRLTVV.